The 32 T cell receptor beta chains presented below share a single source sample, sequenced in a study of metastatic and nonmetastatic thyroid tumors. Thyroid surgery was performed in patients who had received no treatment beforehand. TCRdb re-processed the PCR reads through MiXCR. Of some 84,000 clones in the sample, approximately 9% were seen once. Sequencing was done on a sample of blood. These receptors all come from a female donor with papillary thyroid cancer or a benign thyroid nodule (not recorded which). Some clones in this sample may be carry-over from other donors' samples.

About this clone: At one boundary the junction diverges from the germline segment, which might be a read error. The J gene is TRBJ2-6, the V gene TRBV6-2 or TRBV6-3; a possible D gene is TRBD1 (5 bases). CDR1 and CDR2 from the germline V gene are MNHEY and SVGEGT. The length of the CDR3 is 19 residues. CDR3 nucleotides: TGTGCCAGCAGTTACGGGAAAGGGGCTTCATACTCTGGGGCAAACGTCCTGACTTTC. It codes for CASSYGKGASYSGANVLTF.

This rearrangement joins TRBV5-5 to TRBJ2-5; D is ambiguous. CDR3 length: 14 residues. Trimming took 3 bases from V and 5 from J, leaving 14 bases between them. Germline V gene sequence: CDR1 SGHKS, CDR2 YYEKEE (reference sequence). The CDR3 sequence is CASSSARWVETQYF. The CDR3 DNA reads TGTGCCAGCAGCTCCGCCCGTTGGGTGGAGACCCAGTACTTC.

Many counts were recorded for this clone. The V call is TRBV10-2, the J call TRBJ2-7; D is unclear. This CDR3 is 12 amino acids long. The germline V gene encodes CDR1 WSHSY and CDR2 SAAADI. Deletions cut 3 bases from V and 3 bases from J, with 6 bases between. The CDR3 DNA follows: TGCGCCAGCAGTGACAGCTTCTACGAGCAGTACTTC. It translates to CASSDSFYEQYF.

This clone was seen ten or more times. The V gene is TRBV10-2, the J gene TRBJ2-5, with D maybe TRBD1 (6 bases). Trimming removed 6 bases from V and 10 bases from J, with 18 bases in between. Looked up from germline, CDR1 is WSHSY and CDR2 is SAAADI. This CDR3 is 13 amino acids long. The CDR3 bases are TGCGCCAGCAGGGCTCTAGGGGGTGTGAGCCAGTACTTC. Its translation: CASRALGGVSQYF.

V is TRBV7-9 and J is TRBJ1-2; D gene unclear. CDR3 length: 15 amino acids. With 4 bases removed from V and 2 bases from J, the gap between germline ends came to 14 bases. From germline, CDR1 is SEHNR and CDR2 FQNEAQ (reference sequence). The CDR3 sequence is CASSSVKYTNYGYTF. CDR3 coding DNA: TGTGCCAGCAGCTCAGTCAAGTATACGAACTATGGCTACACCTTC.

This clone was observed many times. The chain uses TRBV2 and TRBJ2-1, with TRBD1 identical over 7 bases. The germline V gene has CDR1 SNHLY and CDR2 FYNNEI. The CDR3 contains 14 residues. The V gene end was trimmed by 11 bases and the J gene end by 5 bases; junction bases not matched to a gene: 12. CDR3 region: CALRRQGAHNEQFF. The CDR3 nucleotides read TGTGCCCTTAGGCGACAGGGTGCACACAATGAGCAGTTCTTC. The variable domain in full, with the rest retrieved from reference TRBV2 and TRBJ2-1, is EPEVTQTPSHQVTQMGQEVILRCVPISNHLYFYWYRQILGQKVEFLVSFYNNEISEKSEIFDDQFSVERPDGSNFTLKIRSTKLEDSAMYFCALRRQGAHNEQFFGPGTRLTVL.

The sample holds many counts of this clone. The chain carries TRBV28 and TRBJ1-5; D possibly corresponds to TRBD1 (6 bases). Germline V CDR1 and CDR2: MDHEN, SYDVKM. V lost 7 bases and J 0 bases, leaving 19 bases between the germline ends. This CDR3 has 17 residues. Here the CDR3 reads CASTPGGGTYSNQPQHF. For the CDR3, the DNA is TGTGCCAGCACCCCCGGGGGGGGGACATATAGCAATCAGCCCCAGCATTTT.

This clone was found many times. The rearrangement links TRBV5-1 to TRBJ2-2; 7 nucleotides agree with TRBD1. The junction had 2 bases not matched to a gene; V was cut back by 5 bases and J by 1 base. The CDR3 extends over 14 amino acids. Germline V gene lookup returns CDR1 SGHRS and CDR2 YFSETQ. CDR3 nucleotide sequence: TGCGCCAGCAGGGACAGGCTGAACACCGGGGAGCTGTTTTTT. Amino acid sequence: CASRDRLNTGELFF. Full variable domain (remainder filled in from reference TRBV5-1 and TRBJ2-2): KAGVTQTPRYLIKTRGQQVTLSCSPISGHRSVSWYQQTPGQGLQFLFEYFSETQRNKGNFPGRFSGRQFSNSRSEMNVSTLELGDSALYLCASRDRLNTGELFFGEGSRLTVL.

This chain uses TRBV19 with TRBJ2-5, with D tentatively TRBD1 or TRBD2 (6 bases each). Trimming stripped 4 bases from V and 1 base from J, with 16 bases between. The CDR3 sequence is 16 residues long. Per the germline V gene, CDR1 is LNHDA and CDR2 is SQIVND (reference sequence). The CDR3 DNA is TGTGCCAGTAGTACTAGACTGGAGGGGGGCCAAGAGACCCAGTACTTC. Translation gives CASSTRLEGGQETQYF.

This clone was seen repeatedly, ten times or more. The genes are TRBV20-1 and TRBJ1-6; perhaps TRBD1 as D (5 bases). The CDR3 has 15 amino acids. The V and J ends lost 1 base and 5 bases respectively, with 12 bases between them. The germline V gene encodes CDR1 DFQATT and CDR2 SNEGSKA (reference sequence). The CDR3 region is CSARVGRGNNSPLHF. In nucleotides, the CDR3 is TGCAGTGCTAGAGTGGGACGGGGGAATAATTCACCCCTCCACTTT.

This clone was recorded a few times. J is TRBJ2-3 and V is TRBV12-3 or TRBV12-4; D is unresolved. V lost 6 bases and J lost 4, with 14 bases in between. CDR3 length: 14 amino acids. CDR3 loop: CASSIGRLSDTQYF. For the CDR3, the DNA is TGTGCCAGCAGCATAGGGCGTCTTTCAGATACGCAGTATTTT.

This clone came up many times. The genes are TRBV12-3 or TRBV12-4 and TRBJ2-7, with D perhaps matching TRBD1 (5 bases). V dropped 3 bases and J dropped 5 bases, with 14 bases sitting between them. The CDR3 has 14 residues. The CDR3 region is CASSFGQGSHEQYF. As DNA, the CDR3 is TGTGCCAGCAGTTTCGGGCAGGGCAGCCACGAGCAGTACTTC.

This clone was recorded at least ten times. The rearrangement uses TRBV27 and TRBJ2-7, with TRBD1 identical over 8 bases. The trim removed 5 bases at V and 7 bases at J, leaving 7 bases unmatched. The CDR3 loop spans 13 amino acids. The germline V gene encodes CDR1 MNHEY and CDR2 SMNVEV (reference sequence). The chain's CDR3 is CASSGTGGSEQYF. Written as DNA, the CDR3 is TGTGCCAGCAGTGGAACAGGGGGGAGTGAGCAGTACTTC.

This clone was seen more than once but under ten times. A much larger clone is a single base away; this may be a read error. The V call is TRBV20-1, the J call TRBJ1-5; 7 bases align to TRBD1. V lost 0 bases and J lost 4; bases outside the gene matches: 6. This CDR3 region has 15 residues. Germline V gene data show CDR1 as DFQATT and CDR2 as SNEGSKA (reference sequence). The CDR3 sequence: CSARDQGDINQPQHF. For the CDR3, the DNA is TGCAGTGCTAGAGATCAGGGGGACATAAATCAGCCCCAGCATTTT.

The table lists this clone with many counts. V gene TRBV3-1 combines with J gene TRBJ1-2; D gene ambiguous. The CDR3 totals 12 residues. Germline V CDR1 and CDR2: LGHDT, YNNKEL (reference sequence). Between the trimmed V and J ends, which lost 0 bases and 8 bases, there was a span of 7 bases. The DNA of the CDR3 is TGTGCCAGCAGCCAAGATCTAGGGGGCTACACCTTC. Encoded protein: CASSQDLGGYTF.

This clone qualifies as medium-sized. The chain links TRBV6-1 to TRBJ1-2; 9 bases are a match to TRBD1. Germline lookup yields CDR1 MNHNS and CDR2 SASEGT. V gave up 2 bases and J gave up 8 bases; unmatched junction bases: 12. This CDR3 is 16 amino acids long. This CDR3 is CASSETFGTGREGYTF. The CDR3 DNA sequence: TGTGCCAGCAGTGAAACGTTTGGGACAGGGAGGGAAGGCTACACCTTC.

There are many counts of this clone. The rearrangement links TRBV18 to TRBJ2-7; D might be TRBD1 (6 bases). Germline CDR1 KGHSH, CDR2 LQKENI. Trimming took 2 bases from V and 2 from J, leaving 7 bases between them. The CDR3 loop spans 13 amino acids. CDR3 in amino acids: CASSPTGPYEQYF. The CDR3 nucleotides read TGTGCCAGCTCACCAACAGGGCCCTACGAGCAGTACTTC.

Many counts were recorded for this clone. The CDR3 here is CASSLEPSGGLNSYEQYF. CDR3 nucleotide sequence: TGCGCCAGCAGCTTGGAGCCTAGCGGGGGACTAAACTCCTACGAGCAGTACTTC. The V and J genes are TRBV5-1 and TRBJ2-7; TRBD2 matches 10 bases. The germline CDR1 and CDR2 sequences are SGHRS and YFSETQ. This CDR3 region has 18 residues. With 0 bases clipped from V and 0 bases from J, the junction kept 9 bases outside the gene matches.

This clone was found many times. The chain carries TRBV28 and TRBJ1-1; 9 bases align to TRBD1. After removal of 2 bases from V and 1 base from J, the junction contained 5 bases not matched to a gene. The germline CDR1 and CDR2 sequences are MDHEN and SYDVKM. The CDR3 consists of 16 residues. The CDR3 loop reads CASSLASTGGNTEAFF. The CDR3 DNA follows: TGTGCCAGCAGTTTAGCGTCGACAGGGGGGAACACTGAAGCTTTCTTT.

The chain joins TRBV14 to TRBJ1-3; 10 bases match TRBD1. The CDR3 length is 16 residues. Trimming cost V 5 bases and J 0 bases; bases outside gene matches: 4. Germline values: CDR1 SGHDN, CDR2 FVKESK. The CDR3 coding sequence is TGTGCCAGCAGCGGGGGGACAGGGGACTCTGGAAACACCATATATTTT. Protein: CASSGGTGDSGNTIYF.

This clone was seen repeatedly, ten times or more. This sequence joins TRBV7-8 and TRBJ1-1; D perhaps matches TRBD1 (6 bases). There are 12 residues in the CDR3. V dropped 2 bases and J dropped 7 bases, with 8 bases sitting between them. Looked up from germline, CDR1 is SGHVS and CDR2 is FQNEAQ. CDR3 amino acids: CASSLQGYEAFF. Here the CDR3 DNA reads TGTGCCAGCAGCTTACAGGGGTATGAAGCTTTCTTT.

This clone was observed many times. V is TRBV15 and J is TRBJ2-7, with 11 bases lining up with TRBD2. V shed 2 bases, J shed 6 bases, and the junction held 9 bases outside the gene matches. CDR1 LNHNV and CDR2 YYDKDF come from the germline V gene (reference sequence). The CDR3 runs to 16 residues. This chain's CDR3 is CATSRSLAGGPFEQYF. The CDR3 bases are TGTGCCACCAGCAGATCCTTAGCGGGGGGGCCGTTCGAGCAGTACTTC. Supplemented by reference TRBV15 and TRBJ2-7, the full variable domain reads DAMVIQNPRYQVTQFGKPVTLSCSQTLNHNVMYWYQQKSSQAPKLLFHYYDKDFNNEADTPDNFQSRRPNTSFCFLDIRSPGLGDTAMYLCATSRSLAGGPFEQYFGPGTRLTVT.

This clone showed up many times. The genes are TRBV6-4 and TRBJ2-3, with D maybe TRBD2 (7 bases). The CDR3 extends over 14 amino acids. CDR1 is MRHNA, CDR2 SNTAGT, per germline. V lost 4 bases and J 4 bases, leaving 12 bases between the germline ends. CDR3 DNA: TGTGCCAGCAGTGTGGAGGGGGGGGCAGATACGCAGTATTTT. It yields the protein CASSVEGGADTQYF.

On this clone itself: This sequence may be a read error, since a much larger clone differs from it by one base. The chain uses TRBV11-1 and TRBJ1-1, with 9 bases identical to TRBD1. CDR3 length: 17 amino acids. The germline V gene encodes CDR1 SGHAT and CDR2 FQDESV (reference sequence). The CDR3 sequence: CASGLDTGGAGSTEAFF. The CDR3 bases are TGTGCCAGCGGCTTGGATACAGGGGGCGCGGGGAGCACTGAAGCTTTCTTT.

A remark on this clone: In the same sample, other DNA sequences code for this CDR3. The rearrangement links TRBV11-2 to TRBJ2-5; no clear D gene. V shed 0 bases and J shed 5 bases, with 13 bases lying between them. The CDR3 extends over 15 amino acids. CDR1 is SGHAT and CDR2 is FQNNGV in the germline V gene. CDR3 nucleotides: TGTGCCAGCAGCTTAGAGGGGTTGAATGGGGAGACCCAGTACTTC. Translating it yields CASSLEGLNGETQYF.

This clone showed up many times. J is TRBJ2-7 and V is TRBV9; possibly TRBD1 for D (6 bases). V lost 0 bases and J lost 4, with 11 bases in between. CDR1 is SGDLS, CDR2 YYNGEE, per germline. CDR3 length: 14 residues. The CDR3 DNA reads TGTGCCAGCAGCGTAGCAGGGGACAATTACGAGCAGTACTTC. Translating gives CASSVAGDNYEQYF.

This clone has just a few counts. This same CDR3 is encoded by further DNA sequences in the sample. The chain links TRBV5-1 to TRBJ2-3; maybe TRBD2 (6 bases). CDR3 length equals 14 residues. The germline V gene encodes CDR1 SGHRS and CDR2 YFSETQ. Trimming pared 0 bases from V and 5 bases from J, leaving 10 bases between. The CDR3 region is CASSLGGVEDTQYF. The CDR3, as DNA: TGCGCCAGCAGCTTGGGCGGGGTTGAAGATACGCAGTATTTT.

This clone was detected many times. The J gene is TRBJ2-2, the V gene TRBV24-1, with TRBD2 matching 8 bases. Germline V gives CDR1 KGHDR, CDR2 SFDVKD. The CDR3 loop spans 15 amino acids. V was clipped by 6 bases and J by 3 bases; unmatched bases: 5. The CDR3 sequence is CATSFSGTYTGELFF. CDR3 in DNA: TGTGCCACCAGTTTTAGCGGGACCTACACCGGGGAGCTGTTTTTT.

In nucleotides, the CDR3 is TGTGCCAGCAGCGCAAATAGGGGAAGCTCACCCCTCCACTTT. Translation gives CASSANRGSSPLHF. The chain has TRBV3-1 and TRBJ1-6; tentative D call: TRBD1 (5 bases). V was cut by 5 bases and J by 10 bases, with 15 bases left in between. The CDR3 length is 14 residues. CDR1 and CDR2 (germline): LGHDT, YNNKEL (reference sequence).

Worth noting for this clone: A much larger clonotype is one base distant, so this may be a read error. The same CDR3 arises from other DNA sequences in this sample as well. The V and J genes are TRBV3-1 and TRBJ1-2; 11 bases map to TRBD1. Germline V lookup: CDR1 LGHDT, CDR2 YNNKEL (reference sequence). The CDR3 runs to 14 residues. The junction had 8 bases not matched to a gene; V was cut back by 3 bases and J by 11 bases. CDR3 sequence reads: CASSQDRGLNGYTF. As DNA, the CDR3 is TGTGCCAGCAGCCAGGACAGGGGGCTCAACGGTTACACCTTC.

This clone showed up many times. The chain recombines TRBV19 with TRBJ2-2; D might be TRBD1 or TRBD2, each matching 6 bases. The CDR3 sequence is 14 residues long. Germline values: CDR1 LNHDA, CDR2 SQIVND (reference sequence). The ends were cut back, 7 bases at V and 4 bases at J, with 13 bases in the middle. CDR3 in DNA: TGTGCCAGTAACCGGAGGGGGACCACCGGGGAGCTGTTTTTT. This gives the protein CASNRRGTTGELFF.

In this sample, this clone turned up many times. V usage is TRBV6-1 and J usage is TRBJ1-1; D gene uncertain. The germline V gene encodes CDR1 MNHNS and CDR2 SASEGT. CDR3 length: 11 amino acids. Trimming removed 7 bases at V and 8 bases at J, with 11 bases between. The CDR3 protein is CASNAGPEAFF. DNA of the CDR3: TGTGCCAGCAATGCGGGCCCCGAAGCTTTCTTT.